This T cell receptor (beta chain) was identified during a study of CD4 T cells in relation to SARS-CoV-2 and coronaviruses. Whole-study context: Negative control cultures got HIV-1 Nef peptides or no peptide.

About this clone: Antigen unknown.

CD4+ T cells from unexposed donors were obtained before the COVID-19 pandemic (2011-2018). After 10 to 11 days of culture, CD4+ T cells were isolated. Notes on the study in general: No crossreactivity against non-spike viral proteins was tested here.

Data came from immunoSEQ multiplex PCR; TCRdb stores just in-frame clones and leaves some out. Among more than 20,000 clones listed, 65% to 80% were seen once. The CDR3 spans 17 residues. The rearrangement uses TRBV21-1 and TRBJ2-5; TRBD2, the table's D call, was not compared with the DNA. TRBV21-1 is reported as a pseudogene. Material for sequencing was CD4+ T cells from PBMCs, cultured in vitro. This sequence originates from a human donor in good health. The CDR3 reads CASSTIPGTSAGETQYF. CDR3 nucleotide sequence: TGTGCCAGCAGCACTATCCCCGGGACCTCGGCGGGGGAGACCCAGTACTTC.